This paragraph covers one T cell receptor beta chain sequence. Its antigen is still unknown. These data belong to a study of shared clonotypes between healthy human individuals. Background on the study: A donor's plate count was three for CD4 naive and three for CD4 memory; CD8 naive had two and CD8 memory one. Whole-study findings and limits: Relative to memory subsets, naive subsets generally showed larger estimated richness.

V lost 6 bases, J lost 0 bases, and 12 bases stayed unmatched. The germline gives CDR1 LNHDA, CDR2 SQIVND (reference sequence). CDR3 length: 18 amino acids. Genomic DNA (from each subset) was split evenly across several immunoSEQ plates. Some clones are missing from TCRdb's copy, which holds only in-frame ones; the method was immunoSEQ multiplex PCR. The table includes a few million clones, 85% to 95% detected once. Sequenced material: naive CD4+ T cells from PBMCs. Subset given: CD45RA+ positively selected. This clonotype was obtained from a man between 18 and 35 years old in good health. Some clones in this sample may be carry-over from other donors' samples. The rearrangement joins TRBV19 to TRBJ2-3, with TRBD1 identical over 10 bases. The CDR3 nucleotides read TGTGCCAGTAGCGACACTTCAGGACAGGGGGTGAGCACAGATACGCAGTATTTT. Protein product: CASSDTSGQGVSTDTQYF.